A single T cell receptor (beta chain) is shown here with its context. This CDR3 contains 14 residues. The germline CDR1 and CDR2 sequences are SGHRS and YFSETQ. V dropped 0 bases and J dropped 3 bases, with 8 bases sitting between them. Profiled with immunoSEQ multiplex PCR; TCRdb holds only in-frame clones, not every one. The data show 55,000 or so clones, over 80% seen once. The data belong to a study of T cell changes during pregnancy in multiple sclerosis. V gene TRBV5-1 combines with J gene TRBJ2-3; no clear D. Sequencing used CD4+ T cells from peripheral blood mononuclear cells, obtained in the first trimester of pregnancy. The origin of this receptor is a female donor with multiple sclerosis, enrolled in a pregnancy study. CDR3: CASSLESRTDTQYF. Written as DNA, the CDR3 is TGCGCCAGCAGCTTGGAGAGCAGGACAGATACGCAGTATTTT.